This T cell receptor (beta chain) was documented in a study of T cells in Graves' hyperthyroidism and ophthalmopathy. Germline CDR1 SNHLY, CDR2 FYNNEI. The CDR3 has 17 amino acids. V was pared by 6 bases and J by 0 bases, with 13 bases of the junction left unmatched. This clonotype was observed many times. Amplified TCR beta CDR3 regions came from RNA transcripts. HTBI primers were employed in a first-round RT-PCR of the TCR CDR3. One entry per CDR3 protein results from TCRdb running MiXCR on the multiplex PCR reads. Seen here are 250,000 to 400,000 distinct CDR3 sequences, roughly 13% observed once, and the top ten hold 30% to 40%.

The rearrangement uses TRBV2 and TRBJ1-2; 7 nucleotides match TRBD1. The receptor was isolated from a woman in her thirties or forties with Graves' ophthalmopathy. The sample taken for sequencing was blood. The CDR3 protein is CASSQYGTDRANYGYTF. The CDR3 DNA follows: TGTGCCAGCAGCCAGTATGGGACAGACCGAGCTAACTATGGCTACACCTTC.